This T cell receptor (beta chain) was sequenced in a study of regulatory T cells in long-lasting Graves disease. The J segment lost 6 bases and the V segment lost 4 bases, leaving 15 bases of the junction unmatched. The CDR3 has 16 amino acids. CDR1 is SGDLS and CDR2 is YYNGEE in the germline V gene. To make TCR beta libraries, researchers used iRepertoire HTBI primers and Arm-PCR of CDR3 regions. TCRdb reprocessed the multiplex PCR reads with MiXCR, giving one entry per CDR3 protein. The repertoire includes some 500,000 distinct CDR3 sequences, about 13% of them detected once, and roughly 10% sits in the top ten. This clonotype appeared a few times. Sample time point: newly diagnosed GD, antithyroid drugs for less than 3 months. Scientists built the TCR library using RNA that was extracted from PBMCs. Another study also made use of these data, one on T cells in Graves' hyperthyroidism and ophthalmopathy.

The chain couples TRBV9 to TRBJ1-2, with 7 bases lining up with TRBD1. The sample in question was peripheral blood mononuclear cells (PBMCs), obtained at new diagnosis, from a patient treated with antithyroid drugs. This sequence originates from a man aged 30 to 39 with Graves disease. The CDR3 nucleotides are TGTGCCAGCAGCCAGGAGGAGGGGGCTCGGGGTAATGGCTACACCTTC. This sequence encodes CASSQEEGARGNGYTF.